Listed below are T cell receptor beta chains from one sample, sequenced in a study of blood T cells in healthy people across ages. TCRdb re-derived calls from the 5' RACE reads in MiXCR, one entry per CDR3 protein. The sample lists roughly 700,000 distinct CDR3 sequences, 20% to 25% seen once, with roughly 9% in the top ten. The sample was also reused in another study, on T cells of mothers and their children.

The sequencing sample was made of blood. The receptors shown here come from a boy aged 10-17 years in good health. CDR3s include the opening cysteine and the closing phenylalanine or tryptophan. D genes are given only for firm matches. Expanded clones are given a class, and other clones once, few, many or no size at all.

TRBV7-9	TRBJ2-2	.	.	TGTGCCAGCAGCCCCTGGGGAGGTGGGACCGGGGAGCTGTTTTTT	CASSPWGGGTGELFF
TRBV12-3/TRBV12-4	TRBJ1-2	TRBD1	few	TGTGCCAGCGGGATTCCTCCAGGGGGACATAACTATGGCTACACCTTC	CASGIPPGGHNYGYTF
TRBV3-1	TRBJ2-1	TRBD2	few	TGTGCCAGCAGTCCCGGGACTAGTGAGTACAATGAGCAGTTCTTC	CASSPGTSEYNEQFF
TRBV6-1	TRBJ2-7	TRBD1	.	TGTGCCACCCGACAGGGAAGCGAGCAGTACTTC	CATRQGSEQYF
TRBV29-1	TRBJ2-1	.	few	TGCAGCGTTGGAGCTAGCTCCTACAATGAGCAGTTCTTC	CSVGASSYNEQFF
TRBV4-3	TRBJ2-5	TRBD2	.	TGCGCCAGCAGCCAAGATCTCGGGGGTAGCGGGCAAGAGACCCAGTACTTC	CASSQDLGGSGQETQYF
TRBV7-9	TRBJ2-7	.	once	TGTGCCAGCAGCTTAGACAGGTTGTACGAGCAGTACTTC	CASSLDRLYEQYF
TRBV10-2	TRBJ2-7	.	.	TGCGCCAGCAGAGTCGATGATTCCTACGAGCAGTACTTC	CASRVDDSYEQYF
TRBV4-3	TRBJ2-5	.	few	TGCGCCAGCAGCCGGTCGTGGGGGCTCGATGAGACCCAGTACTTC	CASSRSWGLDETQYF
TRBV10-3	TRBJ2-3	.	.	TGTGCCATCAGTGAGGCAGGGACAGATACGCAGTATTTT	CAISEAGTDTQYF
TRBV4-2	TRBJ2-3	.	.	TGTGCCAGCAGCCAAGAGGTCAGGGGCACAGATACGCCGTATTTT	CASSQEVRGTDTPYF
TRBV7-2	TRBJ2-5	.	few	TGTGCCAGCAGCTTAGGAATTGTAGCGGAGCAAGAGACCCAGTACTTC	CASSLGIVAEQETQYF
TRBV6-2/TRBV6-3	TRBJ1-2	.	.	TGTGCCAGCAGCCCGCGGTCGGGCCTCTATGGCTACACCTTC	CASSPRSGLYGYTF
TRBV2	TRBJ2-5	TRBD2	.	TGTGCCAGCAGCTTAGGTGGGAGGGCTCTAGTTGAGACCCAGTACTTC	CASSLGGRALVETQYF
TRBV29-1	TRBJ2-3	TRBD2	.	TGCAGCGTGACTAGCGGGGTCACAGATACGCAGTATTTT	CSVTSGVTDTQYF
TRBV20-1	TRBJ1-5	TRBD1	few	TGCAGTGCTAGGGAGACAGGGCGAGGCAATCAGCCCCAGCATTTT	CSARETGRGNQPQHF
TRBV4-2	TRBJ1-5	.	.	TGTGCCAGCAGCCCGGGGGGCGCGAGTTATGGTAGTCAGCCCCAGCATTTT	CASSPGGASYGSQPQHF
TRBV11-2	TRBJ1-4	.	few	TGTGCCAGCAGCTTAACCGGCTATGAAAAACTGTTTTTT	CASSLTGYEKLFF
TRBV7-9	TRBJ2-3	TRBD2	few	TGTGCCAGCAGCTCCCGGACCGGGGGGGCGGTAGATACGCAGTATTTT	CASSSRTGGAVDTQYF
TRBV14	TRBJ1-2	.	few	TGTGCCAGCAGCCAAGATCTCAGGGGTTATGGCTACACCTTC	CASSQDLRGYGYTF
TRBV7-9	TRBJ1-2	.	.	TGTGCCAGCAGCCCCACCCAGGACTATGGCTACACCTTC	CASSPTQDYGYTF
TRBV14	TRBJ2-7	TRBD2	.	TGTGCCAGCAGCCAAGTGTCTAGCGGGGTTTGGTACGAGCAGTACTTC	CASSQVSSGVWYEQYF
TRBV7-2	TRBJ2-6	.	.	TGTGCCAGCGAGAGGGCGAACTCTGGGGCCAACGTCCTGACTTTC	CASERANSGANVLTF
TRBV11-2	TRBJ2-1	TRBD1	.	TGTGCCAGCACCTCCGGGACAGGGCCCTACAATGAGCAGTTCTTC	CASTSGTGPYNEQFF
TRBV12-3/TRBV12-4	TRBJ2-1	.	few	TGTGCCAGCAGTGCCCCGGTAGGGCGAGACTCCTACAATGAGCAGTTCTTC	CASSAPVGRDSYNEQFF
TRBV25-1	TRBJ1-6	.	few	TGTGCCAGCAGTGCGTCAAGAGGGTTGTATTATTCACCCCTCCACTTT	CASSASRGLYYSPLHF
TRBV3-1	TRBJ1-6	.	.	TGTGCCAGCAGCCGCCCACTTGGAACCCTCCACTTT	CASSRPLGTLHF
TRBV11-2	TRBJ2-7	.	many	TGTGCCAGCAGCCTAAGTCGTTACGAGCAGTACTTC	CASSLSRYEQYF
TRBV3-1	TRBJ2-1	.	.	TGTGCCAGCAGCCATGTAGCGGAGACCTACAATGAGCAGTTCTTC	CASSHVAETYNEQFF
TRBV29-1	TRBJ2-5	.	.	TGCAGCGTTGAATTCCTGTCAGAGAGTCATGAGCAGTACTTC	CSVEFLSESHEQYF